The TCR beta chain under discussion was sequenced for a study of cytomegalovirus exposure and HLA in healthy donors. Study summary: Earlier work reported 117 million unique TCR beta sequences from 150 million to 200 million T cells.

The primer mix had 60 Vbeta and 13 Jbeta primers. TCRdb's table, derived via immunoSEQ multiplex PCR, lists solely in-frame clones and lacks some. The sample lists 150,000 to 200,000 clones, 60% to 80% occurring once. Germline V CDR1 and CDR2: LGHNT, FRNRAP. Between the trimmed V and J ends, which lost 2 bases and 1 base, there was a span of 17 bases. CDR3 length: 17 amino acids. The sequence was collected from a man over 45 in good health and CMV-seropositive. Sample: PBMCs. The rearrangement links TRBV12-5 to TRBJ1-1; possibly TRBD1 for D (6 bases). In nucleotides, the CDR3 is TGTGCTAGTGGTTTGCCCGGGACAAGCGATCCGAACACTGAAGCTTTCTTT. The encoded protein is CASGLPGTSDPNTEAFF.